This T cell receptor (beta chain) was obtained from a study of post-analysis software for immune sequencing data. Study details: Recorded subtypes: relapsing-remitting, secondary progressive, progressive-relapsing; some patients unannotated.

The authors incorporated unique molecular identifiers into the TCR beta cDNA libraries. Between about 0.85 and 10 million T cells gave rise to roughly 0.5 million cDNA molecules. TCRdb recomputed calls from the PCR reads with MiXCR, one row per CDR3 protein. In the table there are some 690,000 distinct CDR3 sequences, about 60% of which are singletons. Remarks on this clonotype: Its antigen is unknown.

The germline gives CDR1 MNHEY, CDR2 SVGEGT. This CDR3 comprises 14 residues. With 6 bases removed from V and 5 bases from J, the gap between germline ends came to 13 bases. Findings and caveats of the study: Four to six TRBV segments (TRBV5-6, TRBV5-1 and TRBV20-1 among them) occurred more frequently in patients than in controls. There was significantly lower normalized Chao1 diversity in multiple sclerosis patients than in controls. F measure grouped same-batch samples tightly together.

The V call is TRBV6-2 or TRBV6-3, the J call TRBJ1-4; D unclear. The material sequenced was blood. The origin of this receptor is a girl aged 2 to 10 with multiple sclerosis. CDR3 protein: CASRRDGVNEKLFF. CDR3 in DNA: TGTGCCAGCAGGCGAGACGGGGTCAATGAAAAACTGTTTTTT.